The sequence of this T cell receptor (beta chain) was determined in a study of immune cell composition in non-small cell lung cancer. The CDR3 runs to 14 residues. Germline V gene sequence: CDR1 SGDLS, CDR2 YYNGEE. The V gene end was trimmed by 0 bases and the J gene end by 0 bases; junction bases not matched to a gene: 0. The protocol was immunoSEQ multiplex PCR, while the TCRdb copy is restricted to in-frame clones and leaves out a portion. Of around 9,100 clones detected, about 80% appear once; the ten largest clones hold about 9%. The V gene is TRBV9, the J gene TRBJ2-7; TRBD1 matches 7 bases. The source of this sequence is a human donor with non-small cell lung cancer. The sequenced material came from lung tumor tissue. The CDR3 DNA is TGTGCCAGCAGCGTAGGGGACAGCTCCTACGAGCAGTACTTC. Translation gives CASSVGDSSYEQYF.